These 26 T cell receptor beta chains came from one sample sequenced in a study of neurological immune-mediated disorders. Time point indicated: longitudinal time-point 3. TCRdb reprocessed the 5' RACE reads with MiXCR, giving one entry per CDR3 protein. This sample has about 48,000 distinct CDR3 sequences; about 13% occur once, and the top ten carry roughly 10%. The specimen sequenced was PBMCs. Receptors were obtained from a male donor with HTLV-1-associated myelopathy (HAM/TSP).

This clonotype has a count of ten or more. V gene TRBV6-2 or TRBV6-3 combines with J gene TRBJ1-1, with a tentative D call TRBD1 (5 bases). The V and J ends lost 2 bases and 7 bases respectively, with 11 bases between them. The CDR3 has 13 residues. Germline CDR1 and CDR2: MNHEY and SVGEGT. The CDR3 protein is CASSYLGRGEAFF. The CDR3 DNA reads as TGTGCCAGCAGTTACCTGGGACGGGGTGAAGCTTTCTTT.

This clonotype was observed many times. The chain carries TRBV10-1 and TRBJ2-2; D is possibly TRBD1 (5 bases). Trimming shortened V by 0 bases and J by 0 bases, and 14 bases separated the two germline ends. The length of the CDR3 is 18 residues. CDR1 is WNHNN and CDR2 is SYGVQD in the germline V gene (reference sequence). The CDR3: CASSESKGRGSNTGELFF. The CDR3, as DNA: TGCGCCAGCAGTGAGTCGAAGGGAAGGGGCTCGAACACCGGGGAGCTGTTTTTT.

With regard to this clonotype: A single base separates this from a much larger clone, so it may be a read error. The V gene is TRBV7-9, the J gene TRBJ2-2; 9 nucleotides align to TRBD1. CDR1 is SEHNR, CDR2 FQNEAQ, per germline (reference sequence). CDR3 length equals 17 residues. V was clipped by 5 bases and J by 7 bases; unmatched bases: 14. The CDR3 spells CASSPLPQGADIGELFF. CDR3 DNA sequence: TGTGCCAGCAGCCCACTTCCACAGGGGGCGGACATCGGGGAGCTGTTTTTT.

This clonotype was counted many times. The gene calls are TRBV6-2 or TRBV6-3 and TRBJ2-7; D call uncertain. Germline loops: CDR1 MNHEY, CDR2 SVGEGT. Trimming stripped 7 bases from V and 3 bases from J, with 10 bases between. The CDR3 length is 12 residues. CDR3 in amino acids: CASKRFHYEQYF. In nucleotides, the CDR3 is TGTGCCAGCAAGAGATTTCACTACGAGCAGTACTTC.

This clonotype was detected a few times. The chain has TRBV28 and TRBJ2-7; D might be TRBD1 (6 bases). Germline V gene sequence: CDR1 MDHEN, CDR2 SYDVKM. CDR3 length: 13 residues. V was trimmed by 5 bases and J by 4 bases, leaving 12 bases between them. CDR3 bases: TGTGCCAGCAGTCCCCCGGGGACATACGAGCAGTACTTC. Its translation: CASSPPGTYEQYF.

Ten or more counts support this clonotype. The chain has TRBV10-3 and TRBJ1-1, with TRBD1 as a possible D gene (5 bases). In germline, CDR1 is ENHRY, CDR2 SYGVKD. The CDR3 totals 11 residues. V was cut by 10 bases and J by 6 bases, with 12 bases left in between. The CDR3 here is CATRGVAEAFF. The CDR3 DNA sequence: TGTGCCACCCGGGGGGTGGCTGAAGCTTTCTTT.

This clonotype was picked up many times. This sequence joins TRBV10-3 and TRBJ2-1; tentative D call: TRBD2 (6 bases). The CDR3 runs 15 residues. Trimming left V 0 bases short and J 3 bases short, with 9 bases between. The V gene's germline CDR1 is ENHRY and CDR2 SYGVKD. CDR3 bases: TGTGCCATCAGTGAGTCAGGCGGGGTCTACAATGAGCAGTTCTTC. It codes for CAISESGGVYNEQFF.

This clonotype was picked up many times. The V call is TRBV4-3, the J call TRBJ1-1; D gene ambiguous. CDR1 is LGHNA, CDR2 YSLEER, per germline. Trimming stripped 0 bases from V and 1 base from J, with 3 bases between. This CDR3 has 13 amino acids. DNA for the CDR3: TGCGCCAGCAGCCAAGACAGGAACACTGAAGCTTTCTTT. Amino acids: CASSQDRNTEAFF.

V is TRBV6-6 and J is TRBJ2-7; D uncertain. Between the trimmed V and J ends, which lost 2 bases and 0 bases, there was a span of 11 bases. Germline CDR1 and CDR2: MNHNY and SVGAGI (reference sequence). CDR3 length: 15 residues. The CDR3 nucleotides are TGTGCCAGCAGTTACGGTCTAACAGCCTCCTACGAGCAGTACTTC. This translates into CASSYGLTASYEQYF.

This clonotype was seen repeatedly, ten times or more. The genes are TRBV7-2 and TRBJ1-1; 7 bases agree with TRBD1. The CDR3 is 14 amino acids. Per germline, CDR1 SGHTA and CDR2 FQGNSA. V dropped 5 bases and J dropped 1; count of bases not matched to a gene: 4. DNA for the CDR3: TGTGCCAGCAGCCCCGGGACAGCGAACACTGAAGCTTTCTTT. Translated, it gives CASSPGTANTEAFF.

This clonotype appeared many times. The V gene is TRBV20-1, the J gene TRBJ2-1; D may be TRBD2 (6 bases). Trimming cost V 3 bases and J 5 bases, with 14 bases left between them. The CDR3 is made up of 14 amino acids. Germline CDR1 and CDR2: DFQATT and SNEGSKA (reference sequence). CDR3 protein: CSARPGTDNNEQFF. The CDR3 DNA follows: TGCAGTGCTAGGCCCGGGACTGACAACAATGAGCAGTTCTTC.

Many counts were recorded for this clonotype. This chain uses TRBV5-6 with TRBJ2-2; D call uncertain. CDR1 and CDR2 from the germline V gene are SGHDT and YYEEEE. Between the trimmed V and J ends, which lost 0 bases and 6 bases, there was a span of 9 bases. The CDR3 is made up of 14 amino acids. CDR3 in DNA: TGTGCCAGCAGCTTGGATAAAGATGCCGGGGAGCTGTTTTTT. Translated: CASSLDKDAGELFF.

Many counts were recorded for this clonotype. The chain recombines TRBV10-3 with TRBJ2-2; 13 bases are shared with TRBD2. The CDR3 sequence is 15 residues long. The V and J ends lost 8 bases and 2 bases, in that order; junction bases with no gene match: 2. Germline CDR1 ENHRY, CDR2 SYGVKD. The CDR3 DNA is TGTGCCATCGGACTAGCGGGGGCAAACACCGGGGAGCTGTTTTTT. Amino acids: CAIGLAGANTGELFF.

This clonotype showed up many times. V gene TRBV5-1 combines with J gene TRBJ2-2; D is uncertain. The V end was cut by 2 bases, the J end by 1 base, with 9 bases between. The CDR3 spans 15 residues. Germline values: CDR1 SGHRS, CDR2 YFSETQ. CDR3 DNA: TGCGCCAGCAGCTTTTTGGAGAGGAACACCGGGGAGCTGTTTTTT. This sequence encodes CASSFLERNTGELFF. The full variable domain, rest sourced from reference TRBV5-1 and TRBJ2-2, is KAGVTQTPRYLIKTRGQQVTLSCSPISGHRSVSWYQQTPGQGLQFLFEYFSETQRNKGNFPGRFSGRQFSNSRSEMNVSTLELGDSALYLCASSFLERNTGELFFGEGSRLTVL.

This clonotype was found many times. The chain recombines TRBV5-1 with TRBJ2-5; 10 bases match TRBD2. This CDR3 spans 14 amino acids. Germline V gene lookup returns CDR1 SGHRS and CDR2 YFSETQ. The V segment lost 4 bases and the J segment 5 bases; nucleotides outside the gene matches: 5. The CDR3: CASSRSSGGETQYF. The CDR3 nucleotides are TGCGCCAGCAGCCGGTCTAGCGGGGGTGAGACCCAGTACTTC. Looking up the rest from reference TRBV5-1 and TRBJ2-5 gives the full variable domain: KAGVTQTPRYLIKTRGQQVTLSCSPISGHRSVSWYQQTPGQGLQFLFEYFSETQRNKGNFPGRFSGRQFSNSRSEMNVSTLELGDSALYLCASSRSSGGETQYFGPGTRLLVL.

About this clonotype itself: The junction departs from germline at one end; a sequencing error may be responsible. J is TRBJ1-5 and V is TRBV12-3 or TRBV12-4; 7 positions match TRBD1. The CDR3 spans 15 residues. The CDR3 nucleotides read TGTGCCAGCAGCTTAGCGACAGGGTACAATCAGCCCCAGAATTTT. This sequence encodes CASSLATGYNQPQNF.

This clonotype was counted ten times or more. The rearrangement joins TRBV7-2 to TRBJ2-3; perhaps TRBD2 as D (7 bases). V lost 1 base to trimming and J lost 6 bases, with 17 bases between them. The CDR3 spans 16 residues. From germline, CDR1 is SGHTA and CDR2 FQGNSA. The CDR3 DNA sequence: TGTGCCAGCAGCTTAGGGGGGGGGCTAGCGGTGGATACGCAGTATTTT. Translation gives CASSLGGGLAVDTQYF.

In its sample, this clonotype was seen a few times. This chain connects TRBV7-6 to TRBJ1-2, with TRBD1 matching 9 bases. V lost 3 bases to trimming and J lost 3 bases; unmatched junction nucleotides: 2. Germline CDR1 is SGHVS and CDR2 is FNYEAQ. This CDR3 is 14 amino acids long. This chain's CDR3 is CASSFGQGYYGYTF. Here the CDR3 DNA reads TGTGCCAGCAGCTTTGGACAGGGGTACTATGGCTACACCTTC.

There are many counts of this clonotype. The V call is TRBV6-6, the J call TRBJ2-7; the D is unclear. The V gene lost 0 bases and the J gene lost 3 bases, with 24 bases spanning the gap. The CDR3 totals 19 residues. The germline V gene encodes CDR1 MNHNY and CDR2 SVGAGI (reference sequence). CDR3 region: CASSYSLDPRNDPNYEQYF. The CDR3 DNA reads as TGTGCCAGCAGTTACTCGCTCGACCCCCGAAACGACCCAAACTACGAGCAGTACTTC.

This clonotype showed up many times. The chain combines TRBV30 with TRBJ1-2; tentative D call: TRBD1 (6 bases). CDR3 length: 16 amino acids. Germline V lookup: CDR1 GTSNPN, CDR2 SVGIG (reference sequence). V lost 3 bases, J lost 5 bases, and 22 bases lay in between. The CDR3 loop reads CAWSEYTGRSSYGYTF. The CDR3 DNA sequence: TGTGCCTGGAGCGAATACACAGGGCGAAGTTCTTATGGCTACACCTTC.

This clonotype was counted at least ten times. This chain links TRBV7-8 with TRBJ1-6, with 7 nucleotides matching TRBD1. Germline V gives CDR1 SGHVS, CDR2 FQNEAQ. This CDR3 has 17 residues. The V and J ends lost 2 bases and 7 bases, in that order; junction bases with no gene match: 11. CDR3 amino acids: CASSLLTGRARNSPLHF. CDR3 sequence (DNA): TGTGCCAGCAGCTTATTGACAGGGAGGGCAAGGAATTCACCCCTCCACTTT.

In its sample, this clonotype was seen many times. The J gene is TRBJ1-6, the V gene TRBV6-5; D perhaps matches TRBD1 (6 bases). The CDR3 contains 19 residues. CDR1 MNHEY and CDR2 SVGAGI come from the germline V gene. The germline V and J ends were trimmed by 3 bases and 0 bases, with 18 bases remaining between them. The CDR3 protein is CASSYTGFRQSSYNSPLHF. The CDR3, as DNA: TGTGCCAGCAGTTATACAGGGTTTCGGCAGTCCTCCTATAATTCACCCCTCCACTTT.

This clonotype was detected many times. The rearrangement links TRBV6-6 to TRBJ1-6; the D gene is possibly TRBD1 (6 bases). CDR3 length: 15 residues. V lost 5 bases to trimming and J lost 6 bases, with 14 bases between them. Germline V gives CDR1 MNHNY, CDR2 SVGAGI (reference sequence). This CDR3 reads CASSDQQGRNSPLHF. CDR3 coding DNA: TGTGCCAGCAGTGACCAACAGGGTCGTAATTCACCCCTCCACTTT.

Remarks on this clonotype: The conserved final phenylalanine or tryptophan is absent from the CDR3, which likely points to a read error. V gene TRBV29-1 combines with J gene TRBJ1-1, with 7 bases aligning to TRBD1. CDR1 and CDR2 from the germline V gene are SQVTM and ANQGSEA. CDR3 size: 13 residues. CDR3 sequence: CSGDRVGNTEAFY. CDR3 DNA: TGCAGCGGTGACAGGGTTGGGAACACCGAAGCTTTCTAT.

Many counts were recorded for this clonotype. The genes are TRBV7-2 and TRBJ1-5, with 7 bases identical to TRBD1. The CDR3 has 15 amino acids. The trim removed 2 bases at V and 6 bases at J, leaving 7 bases unmatched. Germline V gene lookup returns CDR1 SGHTA and CDR2 FQGNSA. CDR3 sequence (DNA): TGTGCCAGCAGCTTAAGGACAGGCCACGGTCAGCCCCAGCATTTT. Translating gives CASSLRTGHGQPQHF.

There are many counts of this clonotype. The V gene is TRBV7-2, the J gene TRBJ1-1; 8 bases map to TRBD1. The CDR3 contains 14 residues. Per the germline V gene, CDR1 is SGHTA and CDR2 is FQGNSA. V lost 5 bases to trimming and J lost 8 bases; unmatched junction nucleotides: 10. CDR3 sequence reads: CASSGVIQGAEAFF. The CDR3 nucleotides read TGTGCCAGCAGCGGAGTTATCCAGGGGGCGGAAGCTTTCTTT.